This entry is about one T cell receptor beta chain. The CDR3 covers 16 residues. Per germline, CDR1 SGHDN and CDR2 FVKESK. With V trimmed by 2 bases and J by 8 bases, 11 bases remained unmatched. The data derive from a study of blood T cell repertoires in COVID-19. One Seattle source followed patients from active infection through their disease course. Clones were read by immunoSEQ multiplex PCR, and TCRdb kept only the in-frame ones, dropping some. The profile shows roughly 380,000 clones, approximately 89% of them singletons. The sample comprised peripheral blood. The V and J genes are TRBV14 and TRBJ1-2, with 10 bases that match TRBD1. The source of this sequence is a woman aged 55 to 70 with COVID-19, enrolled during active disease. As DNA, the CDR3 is TGTGCCAGCAGCCAACTCACAGACAGGGGGCTAAAAGGCTACACCTTC. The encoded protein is CASSQLTDRGLKGYTF.